This TCR beta chain is drawn from a study of blood T cell repertoires in COVID-19. Only in-frame clones appear in the TCRdb table, and some are missing; sequencing was by immunoSEQ multiplex PCR. The repertoire has approximately 110,000 clones, 70% to 80% of them found once; the top ten carry about 20%. The CDR3 spans 13 residues. Germline CDR1 and CDR2: MDHEN and SYDVKM. The J segment lost 8 bases and the V segment lost 10 bases, leaving 6 bases of the junction unmatched. This sequence joins TRBV28 and TRBJ1-6; TRBD1 aligns across 9 bases. This clonotype originated in an older man with active or convalescent COVID-19. Sequencing was done on a sample of peripheral blood. The CDR3 sequence is CATYRGQDSPLHF. The CDR3 region has the DNA TGTGCCACCTACAGGGGGCAGGATTCACCCCTCCACTTT.